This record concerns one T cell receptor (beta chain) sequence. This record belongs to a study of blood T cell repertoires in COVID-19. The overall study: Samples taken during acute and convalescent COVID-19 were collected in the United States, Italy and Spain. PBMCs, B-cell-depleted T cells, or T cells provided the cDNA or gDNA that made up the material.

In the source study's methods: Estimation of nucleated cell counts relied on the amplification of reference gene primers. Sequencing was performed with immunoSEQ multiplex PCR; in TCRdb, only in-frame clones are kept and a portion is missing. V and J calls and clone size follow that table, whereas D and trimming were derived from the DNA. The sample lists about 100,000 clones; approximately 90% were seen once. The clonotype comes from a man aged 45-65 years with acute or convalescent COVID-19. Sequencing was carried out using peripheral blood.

The CDR3 reads CASSLIPRLDSPLHF. CDR3 bases: TGTGCCAGCAGCTTAATACCGCGGCTGGATTCACCCCTCCACTTT. The chain is built from TRBV7-2 and TRBJ1-6; D is undetermined. V was pared by 2 bases and J by 8 bases, with 13 bases between. From germline, CDR1 is SGHTA and CDR2 FQGNSA. This CDR3 contains 15 residues.